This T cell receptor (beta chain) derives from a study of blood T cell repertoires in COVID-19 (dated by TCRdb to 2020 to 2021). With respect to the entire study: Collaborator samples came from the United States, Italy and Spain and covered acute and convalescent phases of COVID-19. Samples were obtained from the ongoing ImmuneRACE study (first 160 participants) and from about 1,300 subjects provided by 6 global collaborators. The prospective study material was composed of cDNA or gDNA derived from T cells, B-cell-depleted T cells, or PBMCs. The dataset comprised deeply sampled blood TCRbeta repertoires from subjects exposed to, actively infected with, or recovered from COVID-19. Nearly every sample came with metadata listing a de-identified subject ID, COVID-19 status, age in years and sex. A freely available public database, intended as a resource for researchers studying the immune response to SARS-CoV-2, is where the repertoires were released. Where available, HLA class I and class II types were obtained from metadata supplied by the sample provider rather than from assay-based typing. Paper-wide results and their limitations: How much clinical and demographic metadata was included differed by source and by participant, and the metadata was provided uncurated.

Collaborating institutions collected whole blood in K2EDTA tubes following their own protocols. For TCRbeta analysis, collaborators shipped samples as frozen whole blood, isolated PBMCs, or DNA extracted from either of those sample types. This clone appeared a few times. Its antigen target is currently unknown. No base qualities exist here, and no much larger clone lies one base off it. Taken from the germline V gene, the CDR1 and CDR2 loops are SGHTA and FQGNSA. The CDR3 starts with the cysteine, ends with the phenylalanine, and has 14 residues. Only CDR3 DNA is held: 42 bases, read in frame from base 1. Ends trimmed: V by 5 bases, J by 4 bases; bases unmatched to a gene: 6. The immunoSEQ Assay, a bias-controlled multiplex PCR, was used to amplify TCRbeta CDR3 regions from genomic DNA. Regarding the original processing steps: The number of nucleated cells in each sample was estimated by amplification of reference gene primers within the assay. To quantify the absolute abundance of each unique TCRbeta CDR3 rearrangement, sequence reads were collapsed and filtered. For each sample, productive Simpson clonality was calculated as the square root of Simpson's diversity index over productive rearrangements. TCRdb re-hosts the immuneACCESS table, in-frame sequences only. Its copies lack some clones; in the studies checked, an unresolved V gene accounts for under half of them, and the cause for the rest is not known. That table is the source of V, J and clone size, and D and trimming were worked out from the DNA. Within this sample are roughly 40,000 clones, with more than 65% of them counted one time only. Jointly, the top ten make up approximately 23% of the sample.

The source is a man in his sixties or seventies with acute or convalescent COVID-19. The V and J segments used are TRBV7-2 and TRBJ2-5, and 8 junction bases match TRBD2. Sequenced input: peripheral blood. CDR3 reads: CASSEGLGRETQYF. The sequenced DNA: TGTGCCAGCAGCGAGGGACTAGGGAGAGAGACCCAGTACTTC.